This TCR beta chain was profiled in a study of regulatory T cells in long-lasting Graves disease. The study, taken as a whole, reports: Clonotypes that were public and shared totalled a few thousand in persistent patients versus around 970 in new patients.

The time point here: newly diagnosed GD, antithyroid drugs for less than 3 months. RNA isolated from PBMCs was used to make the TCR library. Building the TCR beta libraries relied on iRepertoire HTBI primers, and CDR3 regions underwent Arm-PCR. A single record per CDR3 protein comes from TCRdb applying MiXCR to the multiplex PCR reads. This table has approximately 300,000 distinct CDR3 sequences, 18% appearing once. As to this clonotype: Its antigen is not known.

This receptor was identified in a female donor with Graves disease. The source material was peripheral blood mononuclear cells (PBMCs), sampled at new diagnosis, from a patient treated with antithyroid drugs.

The CDR3 protein is CASSHPGTGVAGGEFF. Here the CDR3 DNA reads TGTGCCAGCAGCCACCCGGGGACAGGGGTCGCGGGAGGGGAGTTCTTC. The chain uses TRBV7-9 and TRBJ2-1, with D possibly matching TRBD1 (10 bases). With 5 bases removed from V and 14 bases from J, the gap between germline ends came to 28 bases. The CDR3 spans 16 residues. Germline CDR1 is SEHNR and CDR2 is FQNEAQ (reference sequence).